The rows below give T cell receptor beta chains drawn from one sample of a study of blood T cell repertoires in COVID-19. Sequenced by immunoSEQ multiplex PCR; TCRdb stores in-frame clones only, minus some. The table lists under 250,000 clones, approximately 82% of them singletons. Material: peripheral blood. The receptor source for this set is a woman in her 70s with active or convalescent COVID-19. The CDR3 runs from the conserved cysteine through the conserved F or W. D genes are given only for firm matches. A clone size is listed for some rows: how often the clone was seen (once, few, many), or a class if it is expanded.

cdr3_aa: CASSLGAIGYEQYF
cdr3_nt: TGTGCCAGCAGCTTAGGGGCAATCGGCTACGAGCAGTACTTC
clone_size: -
d_call: -
v_call: TRBV11-3
j_call: TRBJ2-7

cdr3_aa: CASSRSRDRGISPLHF
cdr3_nt: TGCGCCAGCAGCCGTTCCCGGGACAGGGGCATATCACCCCTCCACTTT
clone_size: once
d_call: TRBD1
v_call: TRBV4-3
j_call: TRBJ1-6

cdr3_aa: CASSWTGPNTEAFF
cdr3_nt: TGTGCCAGCAGTTGGACAGGACCGAACACTGAAGCTTTCTTT
clone_size: -
d_call: TRBD1
v_call: TRBV6-5
j_call: TRBJ1-1

cdr3_aa: CASSVQGNNQPQHF
cdr3_nt: TGTGCCAGCTCAGTTCAGGGAAATAATCAGCCCCAGCATTTT
clone_size: once
d_call: -
v_call: TRBV18
j_call: TRBJ1-5

cdr3_aa: CSVTTSAGTDTQYF
cdr3_nt: TGCAGCGTGACTACCTCGGCGGGCACAGATACGCAGTATTTT
clone_size: -
d_call: -
v_call: TRBV29-1
j_call: TRBJ2-3

cdr3_aa: CASSPTLNTEAFF
cdr3_nt: TGTGCCAGCTCACCAACACTGAACACTGAAGCTTTCTTT
clone_size: -
d_call: -
v_call: TRBV18
j_call: TRBJ1-1

cdr3_aa: CASSERGPDTQYF
cdr3_nt: TGTGCCAGCAGTGAGCGGGGACCAGATACGCAGTATTTT
clone_size: -
d_call: -
v_call: TRBV2
j_call: TRBJ2-3

cdr3_aa: CASTGTGDEKLFF
cdr3_nt: TGTGCCAGCACTGGGACAGGCGATGAAAAACTGTTTTTT
clone_size: once
d_call: TRBD1
v_call: TRBV2
j_call: TRBJ1-4

cdr3_aa: CASSVGVSGNTIYF
cdr3_nt: TGTGCCAGCAGTGTGGGAGTTTCTGGAAACACCATATATTTT
clone_size: -
d_call: -
v_call: TRBV2
j_call: TRBJ1-3

cdr3_aa: CSAPRSNEQFF
cdr3_nt: TGCAGTGCTCCCCGGAGCAATGAGCAGTTCTTC
clone_size: -
d_call: -
v_call: TRBV20-1
j_call: TRBJ2-1

cdr3_aa: CASSGQTNQPQHF
cdr3_nt: TGTGCCAGCAGTGGACAGACAAATCAGCCCCAGCATTTT
clone_size: -
d_call: -
v_call: TRBV2
j_call: TRBJ1-5

cdr3_aa: CASSLKGTGGSPLHF
cdr3_nt: TGTGCCAGCAGCTTAAAGGGGACAGGAGGTTCACCCCTCCACTTT
clone_size: once
d_call: TRBD1
v_call: TRBV7-2
j_call: TRBJ1-6

cdr3_aa: CASSFRGRGYGYTF
cdr3_nt: TGTGCCAGCAGCTTCAGGGGGCGCGGCTATGGCTACACCTTC
clone_size: -
d_call: TRBD1
v_call: TRBV13
j_call: TRBJ1-2

cdr3_aa: CASSEEGQGLKGTF
cdr3_nt: TGTGCCAGCAGTGAAGAGGGACAGGGTTTAAAGGGAACCTTC
clone_size: few
d_call: TRBD1
v_call: TRBV6-1
j_call: TRBJ1-2

cdr3_aa: CASSSSTGSPLHF
cdr3_nt: TGTGCCAGCAGCTCTTCTACGGGTTCACCCCTCCACTTT
clone_size: -
d_call: -
v_call: TRBV5-6
j_call: TRBJ1-6

cdr3_aa: CASGGVGTGVNTEAFF
cdr3_nt: TGTGCCAGCGGTGGGGTCGGGACAGGTGTGAACACTGAAGCTTTCTTT
clone_size: -
d_call: TRBD1
v_call: TRBV2
j_call: TRBJ1-1

cdr3_aa: CASSVFSGGVGNEQFF
cdr3_nt: TGTGCCAGTAGTGTATTCTCTGGGGGGGTAGGGAATGAGCAGTTCTTC
clone_size: -
d_call: TRBD2
v_call: TRBV19
j_call: TRBJ2-1

cdr3_aa: CASSRAGDSKGEQYF
cdr3_nt: TGTGCCAGCAGCCGAGCCGGGGACAGCAAGGGCGAGCAGTACTTC
clone_size: -
d_call: TRBD1
v_call: TRBV5-4
j_call: TRBJ2-7

cdr3_aa: CASSFNRVSGNTIYF
cdr3_nt: TGTGCCAGCAGCTTCAACAGGGTCTCTGGAAACACCATATATTTT
clone_size: -
d_call: -
v_call: TRBV5-5
j_call: TRBJ1-3

cdr3_aa: CASSLVAGETDTQYF
cdr3_nt: TGCGCCAGCAGCTTGGTAGCGGGAGAGACAGATACGCAGTATTTT
clone_size: -
d_call: TRBD2
v_call: TRBV5-1
j_call: TRBJ2-3

cdr3_aa: CASSPGGPLGYTF
cdr3_nt: TGTGCCAGCAGCCCGGGAGGACCCCTTGGCTACACCTTC
clone_size: -
d_call: -
v_call: TRBV27
j_call: TRBJ1-2

cdr3_aa: CASSKPMIGGEITIYF
cdr3_nt: TGTGCCAGCAGCAAACCCATGATTGGGGGGGAAATCACCATATATTTT
clone_size: -
d_call: -
v_call: TRBV21-1
j_call: TRBJ1-3

cdr3_aa: CASNFRGQGTEAFF
cdr3_nt: TGTGCCAGCAATTTCAGGGGGCAAGGCACTGAAGCTTTCTTT
clone_size: -
d_call: TRBD1
v_call: TRBV27
j_call: TRBJ1-1

cdr3_aa: CASSHPTSGRPGELFF
cdr3_nt: TGTGCCAGCAGCCACCCCACTAGCGGGAGACCCGGGGAGCTGTTTTTT
clone_size: few
d_call: TRBD2
v_call: TRBV5-4
j_call: TRBJ2-2

cdr3_aa: CASTPPGGEQYF
cdr3_nt: TGTGCCAGCACCCCCCCGGGAGGCGAGCAGTACTTC
clone_size: -
d_call: TRBD2
v_call: TRBV6-2/TRBV6-3
j_call: TRBJ2-7

cdr3_aa: CASSEESGTGNEQFF
cdr3_nt: TGTGCCAGCAGTGAAGAAAGCGGGACGGGCAATGAGCAGTTCTTC
clone_size: -
d_call: TRBD2
v_call: TRBV25-1
j_call: TRBJ2-1

cdr3_aa: CASSLANEQFF
cdr3_nt: TGTGCCAGCAGTTTGGCCAATGAGCAGTTCTTC
clone_size: -
d_call: -
v_call: TRBV12-3/TRBV12-4
j_call: TRBJ2-1

cdr3_aa: CASRWTGPDEQFF
cdr3_nt: TGCGCCAGCAGATGGACAGGTCCTGATGAGCAGTTCTTC
clone_size: once
d_call: TRBD1
v_call: TRBV5-1
j_call: TRBJ2-1

cdr3_aa: CASSLMAADTQYF
cdr3_nt: TGTGCCAGCAGCTTAATGGCAGCAGATACGCAGTATTTT
clone_size: -
d_call: -
v_call: TRBV13
j_call: TRBJ2-3

cdr3_aa: CASRIKTGPSGQYF
cdr3_nt: TGCGCCAGCAGAATCAAGACAGGCCCCAGCGGGCAGTACTTC
clone_size: -
d_call: -
v_call: TRBV5-1
j_call: TRBJ2-7

cdr3_aa: CASSSSGTGGEQYF
cdr3_nt: TGCGCCAGCAGCTCTTCCGGGACCGGGGGAGAGCAGTACTTC
clone_size: -
d_call: -
v_call: TRBV5-1
j_call: TRBJ2-7

cdr3_aa: CASSQPRQGGGNTIYF
cdr3_nt: TGCGCCAGCAGCCAGCCCAGACAGGGAGGTGGAAACACCATATATTTT
clone_size: -
d_call: TRBD1
v_call: TRBV4-1
j_call: TRBJ1-3

cdr3_aa: CASSAPGLNIQYF
cdr3_nt: TGCGCCAGCAGTGCGCCGGGACTAAACATTCAGTACTTC
clone_size: -
d_call: -
v_call: TRBV10-2
j_call: TRBJ2-4

cdr3_aa: CSVGDRGRIAFF
cdr3_nt: TGCAGCGTTGGGGACAGGGGGCGCATAGCTTTCTTT
clone_size: -
d_call: TRBD1
v_call: TRBV29-1
j_call: TRBJ1-1

cdr3_aa: CASSLQLNYGYTF
cdr3_nt: TGTGCCAGCAGTCTACAGCTTAACTATGGCTACACCTTC
clone_size: -
d_call: -
v_call: TRBV6-5
j_call: TRBJ1-2

cdr3_aa: CASSSPGETQYF
cdr3_nt: TGCGCCAGCAGCTCGCCGGGGGAGACGCAGTATTTT
clone_size: -
d_call: -
v_call: TRBV4-1
j_call: TRBJ2-3

cdr3_aa: CASSPKANRGETQYF
cdr3_nt: TGTGCCAGCTCACCAAAGGCAAACAGGGGAGAGACCCAGTACTTC
clone_size: once
d_call: TRBD1
v_call: TRBV18
j_call: TRBJ2-5

cdr3_aa: CASSVGTSGYEQYF
cdr3_nt: TGTGCCAGCAGCGTAGGGACTAGCGGGTACGAGCAGTACTTC
clone_size: -
d_call: TRBD2
v_call: TRBV7-8
j_call: TRBJ2-7

cdr3_aa: CASNPPGQGGYTF
cdr3_nt: TGTGCCAGCAATCCACCGGGACAGGGTGGCTACACCTTC
clone_size: -
d_call: TRBD1
v_call: TRBV28
j_call: TRBJ1-2

cdr3_aa: CASSLAGGTGTYEQYF
cdr3_nt: TGTGCCAGCAGCTTGGCCGGAGGGACTGGGACCTACGAGCAGTACTTC
clone_size: many
d_call: -
v_call: TRBV5-5
j_call: TRBJ2-7

cdr3_aa: CASSFLGTEQFF
cdr3_nt: TGTGCCAGCAGTTTTCTGGGCACTGAGCAGTTCTTC
clone_size: -
d_call: -
v_call: TRBV28
j_call: TRBJ2-1

cdr3_aa: CASSGGLVLQYF
cdr3_nt: TGTGCCAGCAGTGGAGGACTGGTCCTTCAGTACTTC
clone_size: once
d_call: -
v_call: TRBV28
j_call: TRBJ2-4

cdr3_aa: CASSGHRDYGYTF
cdr3_nt: TGCGCCAGCAGCGGACACAGGGACTATGGCTACACCTTC
clone_size: many
d_call: -
v_call: TRBV5-1
j_call: TRBJ1-2

cdr3_aa: CASRGTLYYGYTF
cdr3_nt: TGTGCCAGCAGGGGCACCTTGTACTATGGCTACACCTTC
clone_size: -
d_call: -
v_call: TRBV12-3/TRBV12-4
j_call: TRBJ1-2

cdr3_aa: CASSRDTLAGGPTGELFF
cdr3_nt: TGTGCCAGCAGCAGGGACACATTAGCGGGGGGGCCCACCGGGGAGCTGTTTTTT
clone_size: -
d_call: TRBD2
v_call: TRBV7-2
j_call: TRBJ2-2

cdr3_aa: CASSPRDREETQYF
cdr3_nt: TGTGCCAGCTCACCAAGGGACAGGGAAGAGACCCAGTACTTC
clone_size: -
d_call: TRBD1
v_call: TRBV18
j_call: TRBJ2-5

cdr3_aa: CASSSGLAGGSSGPYF
cdr3_nt: TGTGCCAGCAGCTCGGGACTAGCGGGAGGCTCCTCAGGTCCGTACTTC
clone_size: few
d_call: TRBD2
v_call: TRBV3-1/TRBV3-2
j_call: TRBJ2-7

cdr3_aa: CASRTGVLYGYTF
cdr3_nt: TGTGCCAGCCGCACAGGGGTCCTCTATGGCTACACCTTC
clone_size: -
d_call: TRBD1
v_call: TRBV6-6
j_call: TRBJ1-2

cdr3_aa: CATSDLRDSLHTQYF
cdr3_nt: TGTGCCACCAGTGATTTGCGCGACAGCCTTCATACGCAGTATTTT
clone_size: once
d_call: -
v_call: TRBV24-1
j_call: TRBJ2-3

cdr3_aa: CASSYPGENTEAFF
cdr3_nt: TGTGCCAGCAGCTACCCGGGGGAGAACACTGAAGCTTTCTTT
clone_size: -
d_call: -
v_call: TRBV3-1/TRBV3-2
j_call: TRBJ1-1

cdr3_aa: CASSLGWTSLYNEQFF
cdr3_nt: TGTGCCAGCAGCTTAGGCTGGACTAGCCTCTACAATGAGCAGTTCTTC
clone_size: -
d_call: TRBD2
v_call: TRBV11-2
j_call: TRBJ2-1

cdr3_aa: CASGGHRSGNTIYF
cdr3_nt: TGTGCCAGCGGGGGACATAGGAGTGGAAACACCATATATTTT
clone_size: -
d_call: -
v_call: TRBV2
j_call: TRBJ1-3

cdr3_aa: CSASRELENTEAFF
cdr3_nt: TGCAGTGCTAGTAGAGAACTCGAGAACACTGAAGCTTTCTTT
clone_size: -
d_call: -
v_call: TRBV20-1
j_call: TRBJ1-1

cdr3_aa: CASSVGDGGSNEKLFF
cdr3_nt: TGCGCCAGCAGCGTTGGGGACGGCGGGAGTAATGAAAAACTGTTTTTT
clone_size: -
d_call: -
v_call: TRBV5-1
j_call: TRBJ1-4